The T cell receptor (beta chain) under discussion was sequenced for a study of regulatory T cells in long-lasting Graves disease. For TCR beta, libraries came from iRepertoire HTBI primers and Arm-PCR of CDR3 regions. TCRdb itself ran the multiplex PCR reads through MiXCR, one entry per CDR3 protein. The sample includes 700,000 or so distinct CDR3 sequences, approximately 29% of them seen just once. Study-level findings and limits: TCR diversity was lower in persistent Graves' patients (versus newly diagnosed ones). Persistent disease showed a preference for TRBV28, TRBJ1-2 and TRBJ2-5. Among persistent patients, a larger number of public clonotypes were shared (over 2,500) than among newly diagnosed patients (under 1,000).

Time point described: persistent/refractory GD, antithyroid drugs over 5 years with positive TRAb. There was RNA extracted from PBMCs, and the TCR library was made from it. EDTA tubes held Nine milliliters of peripheral blood from each patient. CDR1 and CDR2 from the germline V gene are MNHEY and SMNVEV (reference sequence). Trimming cost V 6 bases and J 5 bases; bases outside gene matches: 4. This CDR3 is built from 13 residues. Only a few counts were recorded for this clonotype. The antigen remains unidentified. The chain combines TRBV27 with TRBJ1-5; 7 bases fit TRBD1. This sequence was found in a female donor with Graves disease. The input for sequencing was peripheral blood mononuclear cells (PBMCs), taken when the disease was refractory, from a patient treated with antithyroid drugs. CDR3 in amino acids: CASSHQGDQPQHF. The CDR3 DNA reads TGTGCCAGCAGCCACCAGGGGGATCAGCCCCAGCATTTT.